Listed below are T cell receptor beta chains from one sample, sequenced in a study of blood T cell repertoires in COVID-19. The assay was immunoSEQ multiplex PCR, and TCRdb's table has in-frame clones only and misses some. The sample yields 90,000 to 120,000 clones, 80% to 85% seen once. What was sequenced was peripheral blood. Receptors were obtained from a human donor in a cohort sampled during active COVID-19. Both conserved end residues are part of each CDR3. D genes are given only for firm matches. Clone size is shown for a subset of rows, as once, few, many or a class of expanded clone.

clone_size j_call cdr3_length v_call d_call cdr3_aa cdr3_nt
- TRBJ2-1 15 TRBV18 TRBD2 CASSLGLAGGSEQFF TGTGCCAGCTCATTGGGACTAGCGGGAGGAAGTGAGCAGTTCTTC
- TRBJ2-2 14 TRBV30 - CAWRASSYTGELFF TGTGCCTGGAGAGCGAGCTCCTACACCGGGGAGCTGTTTTTT
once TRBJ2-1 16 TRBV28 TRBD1 CASSSGQASSYNEQFF TGTGCCAGCAGTTCCGGACAGGCAAGCTCCTACAATGAGCAGTTCTTC
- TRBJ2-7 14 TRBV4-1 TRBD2 CASSQGYGGDEQYF TGCGCCAGCAGCCAAGGTTACGGGGGGGACGAGCAGTACTTC
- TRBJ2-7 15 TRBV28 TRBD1 CASSSQGAPPYEQYF TGTGCCAGCAGTTCACAGGGGGCACCACCCTACGAGCAGTACTTC
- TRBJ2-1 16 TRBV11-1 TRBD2 CASSLYGGSSYNEQFF TGTGCCAGCAGCTTATACGGCGGGAGCTCCTACAATGAGCAGTTCTTC
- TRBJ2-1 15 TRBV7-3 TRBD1 CASRKGTGRGNEQFF TGTGCCAGCAGAAAAGGGACAGGGCGGGGCAATGAGCAGTTCTTC
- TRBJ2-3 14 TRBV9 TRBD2 CASSPRTSSDTQYF TGTGCCAGCAGCCCTCGGACTAGTTCGGATACGCAGTATTTT
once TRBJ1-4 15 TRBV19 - CASSTSAGFNEKLFF TGTGCCAGTAGTACCTCCGCAGGGTTTAATGAAAAACTGTTTTTT
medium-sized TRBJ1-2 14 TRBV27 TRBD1 CASRPQQGARGYTF TGTGCCAGCAGACCCCAACAGGGGGCGCGTGGCTACACCTTC
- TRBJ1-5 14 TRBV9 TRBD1 CASSVGTVGQPQHF TGTGCCAGCAGCGTCGGGACAGTAGGTCAGCCCCAGCATTTT
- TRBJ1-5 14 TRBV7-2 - CASSPPYRDQPQHF TGTGCCAGCAGCCCGCCTTATCGAGATCAGCCCCAGCATTTT
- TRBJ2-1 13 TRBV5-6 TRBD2 CASSLGLAVEQFF TGTGCCAGCAGCTTGGGACTAGCGGTTGAGCAGTTCTTC
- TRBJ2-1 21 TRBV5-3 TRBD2 CARSSSGTSGITLMTYNEQFF TGTGCCAGAAGCTCAAGCGGGACTAGCGGGATAACGTTAATGACCTACAATGAGCAGTTCTTC
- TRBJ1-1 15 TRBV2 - CASSEARVGNTEAFF TGTGCCAGCAGTGAAGCGCGGGTAGGTAACACTGAAGCTTTCTTT
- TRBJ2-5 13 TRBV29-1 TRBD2 CSVLLAGQETQYF TGCAGCGTTCTTCTAGCGGGGCAAGAGACCCAGTACTTC
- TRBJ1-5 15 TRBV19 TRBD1 CASSQGLDSNQPQHF TGTGCCAGCTCACAGGGGCTCGACAGCAATCAGCCCCAGCATTTT
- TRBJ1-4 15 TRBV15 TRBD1 CATSREGTGDEKLFF TGTGCCACCAGCAGAGAAGGGACAGGGGATGAAAAACTGTTTTTT
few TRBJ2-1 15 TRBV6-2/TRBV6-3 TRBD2 CASSLGSGLYNEQFF TGTGCCAGCAGTTTAGGTAGCGGGCTCTACAATGAGCAGTTCTTC
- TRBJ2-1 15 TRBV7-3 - CASSLQPVAANEQFF TGTGCCAGCAGCTTACAGCCTGTTGCGGCAAATGAGCAGTTCTTC
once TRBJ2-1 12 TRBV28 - CASGSWYNEQFF TGTGCCAGCGGGAGCTGGTACAATGAGCAGTTCTTC
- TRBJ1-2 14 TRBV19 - CASSIGGEDYGYTF TGTGCCAGTAGTATAGGAGGGGAGGACTATGGCTACACCTTC
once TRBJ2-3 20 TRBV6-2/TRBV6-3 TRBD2 CASSPPPSGFSGIGTDTQYF TGTGCCAGCAGCCCCCCTCCTTCTGGGTTTAGCGGGATCGGAACAGATACGCAGTATTTT
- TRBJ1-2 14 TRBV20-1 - CSASTTDLSYGYTF TGCAGTGCTAGTACAACAGATCTGTCCTATGGCTACACCTTC
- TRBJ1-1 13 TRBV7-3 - CASSLNQGTEAFF TGTGCCAGCAGCTTAAATCAGGGGACTGAAGCTTTCTTT
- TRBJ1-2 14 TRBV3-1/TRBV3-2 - CASSQGFRGYGYTF TGTGCCAGCAGCCAAGGGTTCAGGGGCTATGGCTACACCTTC
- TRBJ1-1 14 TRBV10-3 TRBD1 CAISDRGPNTEAFF TGTGCCATCAGCGACAGGGGGCCGAACACTGAAGCTTTCTTT
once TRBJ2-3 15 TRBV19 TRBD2 CASSKTSGSPDTQYF TGTGCCAGTAGTAAAACTAGCGGGAGCCCAGATACGCAGTATTTT
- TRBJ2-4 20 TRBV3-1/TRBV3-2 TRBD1 CASSQEQGARVASAKNIQYF TGTGCCAGCAGCCAAGAACAGGGGGCAAGGGTGGCAAGTGCCAAAAACATTCAGTACTTC
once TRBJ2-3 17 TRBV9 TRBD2 CASSAIAGGVRTDTQYF TGTGCCAGCAGCGCGATAGCGGGAGGGGTCCGGACAGATACGCAGTATTTT
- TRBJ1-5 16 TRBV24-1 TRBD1 CATSDTTGVGNQPQHF TGTGCCACCAGTGACACCACAGGGGTTGGCAATCAGCCCCAGCATTTT
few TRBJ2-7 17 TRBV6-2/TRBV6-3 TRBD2 CASSYGSGSHNSYEQYF TGTGCCAGCAGTTACGGTAGCGGGAGTCACAACTCCTACGAGCAGTACTTC